Listed below are T cell receptor beta chains from one sample, sequenced in a study of blood T cells in healthy people across ages. In TCRdb, the 5' RACE reads were re-called with MiXCR into one record per CDR3 protein. The data show fewer than 2,000,000 distinct CDR3 sequences, about 31% seen once. Sample: blood. The source is a woman aged 25 to 45 in good health. Both conserved end residues are part of each CDR3. D genes are given only for firm matches. Clone size, where shown, is once, few, many, or a class for clones that have expanded.

DNA,CDR3,size,D,V,J
TGTGCCAGCAGCTTAGATCGAGCATCTCCGGGCACTGAAGCTTTCTTT,CASSLDRASPGTEAFF,NA,NA,TRBV11-2,TRBJ1-1
TGTGCCAGCAGCCTATACTTCCAAGAGACCCAGTACTTC,CASSLYFQETQYF,few,NA,TRBV13,TRBJ2-5
TGCAGTTCATTAAGGGGTGGGCGCGGCTACACCTTC,CSSLRGGRGYTF,NA,NA,TRBV20-1,TRBJ1-2
TGTGCCAGCAGCCAATTCCTAGCGGGGACCACAGATACGCAGTATTTT,CASSQFLAGTTDTQYF,NA,TRBD2,TRBV3-1,TRBJ2-3
TGCAGTGCTCGGACTGGGGATAACTCCTACGAGCAGTACTTC,CSARTGDNSYEQYF,few,NA,TRBV20-1,TRBJ2-7
TGCAGTGCTACAACCGGGCTCACGGAGGGGGACGAGCAGTACTTC,CSATTGLTEGDEQYF,few,NA,TRBV20-1,TRBJ2-7
TGCGCCAGCAGCGTATCGGACAGGGGTCTGGAAGATACGCAGTATTTT,CASSVSDRGLEDTQYF,few,TRBD1,TRBV5-1,TRBJ2-3
TGTGCCACCAGTTATGCAGGCTACAATGAGCAGTTCTTC,CATSYAGYNEQFF,NA,NA,TRBV24-1,TRBJ2-1
TGTGCCAGCAGCACCGTGGTGGGGGTCCTCCACTTT,CASSTVVGVLHF,NA,NA,TRBV11-1,TRBJ1-6
TGTGCCAGCAGCCCAATACTTCAGGGCGGCACTGAAGCTTTCTTT,CASSPILQGGTEAFF,NA,NA,TRBV6-6,TRBJ1-1
TGTGCCAGCAGTTCCGGGACTAGCGGGAACCCTGAAACTGCCTACGAGCAGTACTTC,CASSSGTSGNPETAYEQYF,medium-sized,TRBD2,TRBV28,TRBJ2-7
TGTGCCAGCAGTCCGACAGGCCCCAATCAGCCCCAGCATTTT,CASSPTGPNQPQHF,many,NA,TRBV12-3/TRBV12-4,TRBJ1-5
TGTGCCAGCAGCCAAGTCAGCTATTATGGCTACACCTTC,CASSQVSYYGYTF,NA,NA,TRBV14,TRBJ1-2
TGTGCCAGCAGTTACGGACAGGGTTCTGGGGCCAACGTCCTGACTTTC,CASSYGQGSGANVLTF,NA,TRBD1,TRBV6-5,TRBJ2-6
TGTGCCTGCGCCTCAGGACAGGGGGCAGATACGCAGTATTTT,CACASGQGADTQYF,NA,TRBD1,TRBV11-3,TRBJ2-3
TGTACTAGTGGTTTGGGAACAGGATACAATGAGCAGTTCTTC,CTSGLGTGYNEQFF,NA,NA,TRBV12-5,TRBJ2-1
TGCAGTGCTAGAGATGGTACAGGGAGCATGAACACTGAAGCTTTCTTT,CSARDGTGSMNTEAFF,NA,NA,TRBV20-1,TRBJ1-1
TGCGCCAGCAGCTTTTCCGGGACAGAGAGTTATGGCTACACCTTC,CASSFSGTESYGYTF,NA,TRBD1,TRBV5-1,TRBJ1-2
TGCAGCGTCCTACAGGGGTATGAAGAGGCCCAGTACTTC,CSVLQGYEEAQYF,NA,TRBD1,TRBV29-1,TRBJ2-5
TGTGCCAGCAGCCAAGGCGGCGGGAGGGAGCAGTACTTC,CASSQGGGREQYF,NA,TRBD2,TRBV3-1,TRBJ2-7
TGTGCCAGCAGATCTATGCCCGCCCCCACTAGCGGGCGAAACAATGAGCAGTTCTTC,CASRSMPAPTSGRNNEQFF,NA,TRBD2,TRBV11-1,TRBJ2-1
TGCAGTGCGGGGGAGACAGGGGACTTCTACGAGCAGTACTTC,CSAGETGDFYEQYF,few,TRBD1,TRBV20-1,TRBJ2-7
TGTGCCAGCAGCTTAAAGGGGGTGTTGTATAGCTCCTACAATGAGCAGTTCTTC,CASSLKGVLYSSYNEQFF,NA,NA,TRBV7-3,TRBJ2-1